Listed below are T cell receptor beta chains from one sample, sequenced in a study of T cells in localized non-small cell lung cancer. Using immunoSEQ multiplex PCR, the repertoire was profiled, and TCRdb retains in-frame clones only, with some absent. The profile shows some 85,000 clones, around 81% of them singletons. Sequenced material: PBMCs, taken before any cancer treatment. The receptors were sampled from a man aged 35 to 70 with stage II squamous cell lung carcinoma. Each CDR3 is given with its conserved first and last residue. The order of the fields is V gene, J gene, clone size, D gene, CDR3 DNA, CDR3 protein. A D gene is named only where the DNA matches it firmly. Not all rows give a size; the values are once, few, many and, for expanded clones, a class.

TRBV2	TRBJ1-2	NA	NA	TGTGCCAGCAGTGAACGGCGGGGGCCCCACTATGGCTACACCTTC	CASSERRGPHYGYTF
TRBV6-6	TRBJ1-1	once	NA	TGTGCCAGCCAAACGGTAGGGGCTGAAGCTTTCTTT	CASQTVGAEAFF
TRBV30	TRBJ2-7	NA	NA	TGTGCCTGGAGTCCGAGAACCTACGAGCAGTACTTC	CAWSPRTYEQYF
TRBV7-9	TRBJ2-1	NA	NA	TGTGCCAGCAGCGGCTTAGGAGGCGTGATCTCCTACAATGAGCAGTTCTTC	CASSGLGGVISYNEQFF
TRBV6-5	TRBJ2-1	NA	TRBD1	TGTGCCAGCAGAACCGGGACAGGGCCCTACAATGAGCAGTTCTTC	CASRTGTGPYNEQFF
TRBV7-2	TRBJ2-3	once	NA	TGTGCCAGCAGCTCCGACGGTCGCTCTAGCACAGATACGCAGTATTTT	CASSSDGRSSTDTQYF
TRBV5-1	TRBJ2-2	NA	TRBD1	TGCGCCAGCAGCTCGACAGGGGGTTCGAACACCGGGGAGCTGTTTTTT	CASSSTGGSNTGELFF
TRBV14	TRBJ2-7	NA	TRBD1	TGTGCCAGCAGCCAAGACCAAGGACAGGGTACCCACGAGCAGTACTTC	CASSQDQGQGTHEQYF
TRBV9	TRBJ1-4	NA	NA	TGTGCCAGCAGCGTAGAAGGTGACGGGGGTGAAAAACTGTTTTTT	CASSVEGDGGEKLFF
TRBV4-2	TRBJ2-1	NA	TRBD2	TGTGCCAGCAGCCTCAAAGGGGCGGGAGGCGACTACAATGAGCAGTTCTTC	CASSLKGAGGDYNEQFF
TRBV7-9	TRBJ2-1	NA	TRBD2	TGTGCCAGCAGCTTAGCGGAGACTAGCTACGATGAGCAGTTCTTC	CASSLAETSYDEQFF
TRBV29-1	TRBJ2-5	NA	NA	TGCAGCGTTGGGGGGCATCAAGAGACCCAGTACTTC	CSVGGHQETQYF
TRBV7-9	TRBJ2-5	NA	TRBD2	TGTGCCAGCAGCTCTACTAAGCGGGGGTCCCAAGAGACCCAGTACTTC	CASSSTKRGSQETQYF
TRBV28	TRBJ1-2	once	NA	TGTGCCAGCAGTCGGTTCCAGGGCCCTGGCTACACCTTC	CASSRFQGPGYTF
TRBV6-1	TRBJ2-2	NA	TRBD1	TGTGCCAGCATCTTGACAGGGCACACCGGGGAGCTGTTTTTT	CASILTGHTGELFF
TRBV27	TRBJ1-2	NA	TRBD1	TGTGCCAGCAGTTCCTGGGACAGCGCTGTCTATGGCTACACCTTC	CASSSWDSAVYGYTF